Presented here are 20 T cell receptor beta chains from one specimen sequenced in a study of shared clonotypes between healthy human individuals. TCRdb keeps only in-frame clones here, not all; method: immunoSEQ multiplex PCR. This sample yields more than 2 million clones, of which 85% to 95% are seen a single time; more than 0.1% belongs to the top ten. The material sequenced was naive CD4+ T cells sorted from blood. The subset was: CD45RA+ positively selected. The receptors here all came from a man aged 18 to 35 in good health.

The chain recombines TRBV5-1 with TRBJ2-3, with 11 bases lining up with TRBD2. The junction had 1 base not matched to a gene; V was cut back by 2 bases and J by 2 bases. Germline CDR1 and CDR2: SGHRS and YFSETQ. This CDR3 is 15 amino acids long. CDR3: CASSLLAGVTDTQYF. CDR3 sequence (DNA): TGCGCCAGCAGCTTACTAGCGGGAGTCACAGATACGCAGTATTTT.

The chain couples TRBV7-9 to TRBJ1-2; 7 positions agree with TRBD1. Trimming removed 2 bases from V and 2 bases from J; junction bases left unmatched: 8. CDR1 is SEHNR and CDR2 is FQNEAQ in the germline V gene (reference sequence). The CDR3 loop spans 16 amino acids. This CDR3 reads CASSLNRGKGNYGYTF. CDR3 coding DNA: TGTGCCAGCAGCTTAAACAGGGGAAAAGGAAACTATGGCTACACCTTC.

The chain has TRBV29-1 and TRBJ2-7, with D maybe TRBD1 (6 bases). From germline, CDR1 is SQVTM and CDR2 ANQGSEA. With 3 bases removed from V and 6 bases from J, the gap between germline ends came to 12 bases. The CDR3 sequence is 12 residues long. CDR3 in amino acids: CSVDRGRAEQYF. CDR3 sequence (DNA): TGCAGCGTTGACAGGGGACGGGCCGAGCAGTACTTC.

The chain is built from TRBV5-4 and TRBJ2-7; TRBD2 aligns across 10 bases. V trimming: 4 bases; J trimming: 2 bases; junction bases outside the gene matches: 12. The length of the CDR3 is 17 residues. CDR1 and CDR2 from the germline V gene are SGHNT and YYREEE (reference sequence). The CDR3 sequence is CASSVGSGLADTYEQYF. DNA for the CDR3: TGTGCCAGCAGCGTGGGTAGTGGACTAGCGGACACCTACGAGCAGTACTTC.

In regard to this clone: The same CDR3 is also encoded by other DNA sequences in this sample. The chain joins TRBV6-5 to TRBJ2-1, with 10 bases lining up with TRBD2. In germline, CDR1 is MNHEY, CDR2 SVGAGI. This CDR3 region has 16 residues. V dropped 0 bases and J dropped 4; count of bases not matched to a gene: 3. The CDR3 loop is CASSYSSSGSYNEQFF. The CDR3 nucleotides read TGTGCCAGCAGTTACTCGTCTAGCGGGAGTTACAATGAGCAGTTCTTC.

Only one count was recorded for this clone. The rearrangement uses TRBV2 and TRBJ1-2; a possible D gene is TRBD1 (6 bases). The CDR3 totals 14 residues. Trimming left V 5 bases short and J 5 bases short, with 15 bases between. Per the germline V gene, CDR1 is SNHLY and CDR2 is FYNNEI. The CDR3 nucleotides read TGTGCCAGCAGTTTGGGCACAGGGCCGTATGGCTACACCTTC. Its protein product is CASSLGTGPYGYTF. Filled out from reference TRBV2 and TRBJ1-2, the complete variable domain reads EPEVTQTPSHQVTQMGQEVILRCVPISNHLYFYWYRQILGQKVEFLVSFYNNEISEKSEIFDDQFSVERPDGSNFTLKIRSTKLEDSAMYFCASSLGTGPYGYTFGSGTRLTVV.

This clone turned up a few times. V gene TRBV6-1 combines with J gene TRBJ1-1; 7 nucleotides agree with TRBD1. The CDR3 length is 15 residues. Trimming at V came to 1 base and at J to 2 bases, leaving 4 bases not matched to a gene. The germline V gene has CDR1 MNHNS and CDR2 SASEGT. The DNA for the CDR3 is TGTGCCAGCAGTGAAGGGAGGGGGCGAAACACTGAAGCTTTCTTT. Its translation is CASSEGRGRNTEAFF.

The chain links TRBV27 to TRBJ2-5; D unresolved. CDR1 is MNHEY, CDR2 SMNVEV, per germline (reference sequence). The CDR3 length is 14 residues. Trimming stripped 3 bases from V and 1 base from J, with 9 bases between. The CDR3, as DNA: TGTGCCAGCAGTTTGAGGCCGACCCAAGAGACCCAGTACTTC. This sequence encodes CASSLRPTQETQYF.

V and J are TRBV19 and TRBJ1-2; D might be TRBD1 (5 bases). This CDR3 region has 12 residues. Germline lookup yields CDR1 LNHDA and CDR2 SQIVND (reference sequence). Trimming took off 4 bases at V and 8 bases at J, with 11 bases between the two ends. The CDR3 DNA sequence: TGTGCCAGTAGTAGGAGGGACCGCGGCTACACCTTC. This translates into CASSRRDRGYTF.

The chain employs TRBV7-9 and TRBJ1-6; maybe TRBD1 (6 bases). Trimming removed 1 base from V and 10 bases from J, with 14 bases in between. The CDR3 contains 15 residues. Per germline, CDR1 SEHNR and CDR2 FQNEAQ (reference sequence). CDR3 DNA sequence: TGTGCCAGCAGCTTAGAGGGGACATCCCACTCACCCCTCCACTTT. Translating gives CASSLEGTSHSPLHF.

This chain joins TRBV7-9 and TRBJ2-7; D remains ambiguous. With 1 base removed from V and 0 bases from J, the gap between germline ends came to 10 bases. Germline assignment: CDR1 SEHNR and CDR2 FQNEAQ (reference sequence). CDR3 length equals 15 residues. CDR3 nucleotides: TGTGCCAGCAGCTTAGATGGATACTTCTCCTACGAGCAGTACTTC. Protein: CASSLDGYFSYEQYF.

J is TRBJ2-1 and V is TRBV27; D assignment may be TRBD1 or TRBD2 (6 bases each). The V gene lost 3 bases and the J gene lost 1 base, with 16 bases spanning the gap. Germline V lookup: CDR1 MNHEY, CDR2 SMNVEV (reference sequence). The length of the CDR3 is 17 residues. CDR3 bases: TGTGCCAGCAGTTTCTCATGGGGGGACACATCCTACAATGAGCAGTTCTTC. Its protein product is CASSFSWGDTSYNEQFF.

The chain couples TRBV7-2 to TRBJ2-1, with D possibly matching TRBD1 (5 bases). V lost 2 bases and J 8 bases, leaving 16 bases between the germline ends. CDR1 is SGHTA and CDR2 is FQGNSA in the germline V gene. The CDR3 spans 15 residues. The CDR3 DNA sequence: TGTGCCAGCAGCTTAACCCTAGGGGCCTGGGATGAGCAGTTCTTC. Its protein is CASSLTLGAWDEQFF.

V usage is TRBV7-2 and J usage is TRBJ2-7; D gene unclear. This CDR3 is 15 amino acids long. Trimming took off 4 bases at V and 3 bases at J, with 16 bases between the two ends. Germline V gene data show CDR1 as SGHTA and CDR2 as FQGNSA. CDR3 DNA: TGTGCCAGCAGCTCCGGGCTGACTGGATACTACGAGCAGTACTTC. Its translation: CASSSGLTGYYEQYF. Using reference TRBV7-2 and TRBJ2-7 for the parts outside the CDR3, the full variable domain is GAGVSQSPSNKVTEKGKDVELRCDPISGHTALYWYRQSLGQGLEFLIYFQGNSAPDKSGLPSDRFSAERTGGSVSTLTIQRTQQEDSAVYLCASSSGLTGYYEQYFGPGTRLTVT.

The chain combines TRBV19 with TRBJ2-7, with a tentative D call TRBD1 (6 bases). Germline CDR1 is LNHDA and CDR2 is SQIVND (reference sequence). V was trimmed by 1 base and J by 0 bases, leaving 10 bases between them. The CDR3 totals 15 residues. In DNA form, the CDR3 reads TGTGCCAGTAGTATAGCGGACAGTTCCTCCTACGAGCAGTACTTC. This translates into CASSIADSSSYEQYF.

The CDR3 sequence is CASSNGFTYNEQFF. The DNA of the CDR3 is TGTGCCAGCAGCAACGGTTTTACCTACAATGAGCAGTTCTTC. The chain recombines TRBV11-2 with TRBJ2-1; D is uncertain. This CDR3 contains 14 residues. Deletions cut 5 bases from V and 2 bases from J, with 10 bases between. CDR1 and CDR2 (germline): SGHAT, FQNNGV. The whole variable domain, remainder taken from reference TRBV11-2 and TRBJ2-1, is EAGVAQSPRYKIIEKRQSVAFWCNPISGHATLYWYQQILGQGPKLLIQFQNNGVVDDSQLPKDRFSAERLKGVDSTLKIQPAKLEDSAVYLCASSNGFTYNEQFFGPGTRLTVL.

The chain uses TRBV18 and TRBJ1-1; no reliable D call. CDR1 and CDR2 from the germline V gene are KGHSH and LQKENI. The length of the CDR3 is 14 residues. Between the trimmed V and J ends, which lost 2 bases and 0 bases, there was a span of 7 bases. The CDR3: CASSPSVVNTEAFF. In DNA, the CDR3 is TGTGCCAGCTCACCATCCGTTGTGAACACTGAAGCTTTCTTT.

V and J are TRBV27 and TRBJ2-3, with TRBD1 matching over 9 bases. CDR3 length: 15 residues. V lost 6 bases, J lost 2 bases, and 6 bases stayed unmatched. Germline CDR1 MNHEY, CDR2 SMNVEV (reference sequence). CDR3 coding DNA: TGTGCCAGCAGCTACAGGGGGCCCCACACAGATACGCAGTATTTT. Protein: CASSYRGPHTDTQYF.

The CDR3 loop reads CASSLRGGAYEQYF. DNA of the CDR3: TGTGCCAGCAGCTTAAGGGGCGGTGCGTACGAGCAGTACTTC. The rearrangement joins TRBV7-9 to TRBJ2-7, with a tentative D call TRBD1 (5 bases). CDR1 is SEHNR and CDR2 is FQNEAQ in the germline V gene (reference sequence). This CDR3 is 14 amino acids long. Trimming took off 2 bases at V and 4 bases at J, with 12 bases between the two ends.

The gene calls are TRBV13 and TRBJ2-3; D might be TRBD2 (5 bases). The CDR3 consists of 13 residues. V lost 5 bases to trimming and J lost 5 bases, with 11 bases between them. Looked up from germline, CDR1 is PRHDT and CDR2 is FYEKMQ (reference sequence). CDR3 DNA: TGTGCCAGCAGCCAAGGGAGAGGAGATACGCAGTATTTT. Its translation: CASSQGRGDTQYF.